Shown below are 9 T cell receptor beta chains from a single sample sequenced in a study of blood T cell repertoires in COVID-19. Method: immunoSEQ multiplex PCR; TCRdb's copy keeps in-frame clones and lacks some. Of around 80,000 clones listed, 75% to 90% are singletons. The sample consisted of peripheral blood. All receptors come from a man in his sixties with acute or convalescent COVID-19.

This sequence joins TRBV10-2 and TRBJ2-2; possible D gene TRBD1, 5 bases. The CDR3 covers 16 residues. Germline V gene lookup returns CDR1 WSHSY and CDR2 SAAADI. V was clipped by 0 bases and J by 2 bases, with 10 bases between them. CDR3 sequence: CASSESGRGNTGELFF. The CDR3 DNA sequence: TGCGCCAGCAGTGAGTCCGGAAGGGGAAACACCGGGGAGCTGTTTTTT.

CDR3 in amino acids: CAISVQGEGNQPQHF. The DNA of the CDR3 is TGTGCCATCAGTGTCCAGGGCGAGGGCAATCAGCCCCAGCATTTT. The chain combines TRBV10-3 with TRBJ1-5, with a possible D match to TRBD1 (5 bases). Per the germline V gene, CDR1 is ENHRY and CDR2 is SYGVKD. The V end was cut by 4 bases, the J end by 2 bases, with 12 bases between. This CDR3 contains 15 residues.

The chain recombines TRBV6-2 or TRBV6-3 with TRBJ1-5; 7 bases agree with TRBD1. The CDR3 is 19 residues long. Germline V lookup: CDR1 MNHEY, CDR2 SVGEGT. V was clipped by 0 bases and J by 2 bases; unmatched bases: 13. This chain's CDR3 is CASSYSIRQGPHGNQPQHF. Written as DNA, the CDR3 is TGTGCCAGCAGTTACTCGATCCGACAGGGACCGCATGGCAATCAGCCCCAGCATTTT.

The chain links TRBV29-1 to TRBJ2-5; TRBD1 aligns across 9 bases. Trimming removed 6 bases from V and 5 bases from J; junction bases left unmatched: 4. Per the germline V gene, CDR1 is SQVTM and CDR2 is ANQGSEA. The CDR3 is made up of 12 amino acids. The CDR3 region has the DNA TGCAGCGTCACAGGGGGCGGGGAGACCCAGTACTTC. Translating it yields CSVTGGGETQYF.

The CDR3 sequence is CASSLAPETEAFF. The CDR3 nucleotides read TGTGCCAGCAGTTTAGCCCCGGAGACTGAAGCTTTCTTT. The rearrangement uses TRBV12-3 or TRBV12-4 and TRBJ1-1; D is unclear. The V and J ends lost 0 bases and 5 bases respectively, with 7 bases between them. CDR3 length equals 13 residues.

This chain links TRBV7-8 with TRBJ1-5; no clear D. CDR3 length equals 15 residues. V lost 1 base and J 0 bases, leaving 7 bases between the germline ends. In germline, CDR1 is SGHVS, CDR2 FQNEAQ. CDR3 amino acids: CASSLGGDSNQPQHF. CDR3 nucleotides: TGTGCCAGCAGCTTAGGGGGAGATAGCAATCAGCCCCAGCATTTT.

Turning to this clone: Other DNA sequences from this sample encode an identical CDR3 as well. The rearrangement uses TRBV5-1 and TRBJ1-4, with a weak D call TRBD1 (5 bases). The CDR3 is made up of 15 amino acids. Germline CDR1 reads SGHRS; CDR2 reads YFSETQ. Trimming pared 4 bases from V and 0 bases from J, leaving 10 bases between. The chain's CDR3 is CASSRGGATNEKLFF. The CDR3 DNA sequence: TGCGCCAGCAGCCGCGGGGGTGCAACTAATGAAAAACTGTTTTTT.

J is TRBJ1-3 and V is TRBV14; TRBD1 is a possible D gene (5 bases). The CDR3 has 17 residues. Germline V gene lookup returns CDR1 SGHDN and CDR2 FVKESK. V gave up 1 base and J gave up 0 bases, with 13 bases separating them. DNA of the CDR3: TGTGCCAGCAGCCAAGTATGGACCGGGGGCTCTGGAAACACCATATATTTT. This gives the protein CASSQVWTGGSGNTIYF.

The gene calls are TRBV13 and TRBJ2-3; 10 bases fit TRBD1. After removal of 5 bases from V and 0 bases from J, the junction contained 11 bases not matched to a gene. CDR3 length equals 18 residues. Per germline, CDR1 PRHDT and CDR2 FYEKMQ (reference sequence). CDR3 sequence reads: CASSPDRGNVSSTDTQYF. CDR3 coding DNA: TGTGCCAGCAGCCCGGACAGGGGGAACGTTAGCAGCACAGATACGCAGTATTTT.